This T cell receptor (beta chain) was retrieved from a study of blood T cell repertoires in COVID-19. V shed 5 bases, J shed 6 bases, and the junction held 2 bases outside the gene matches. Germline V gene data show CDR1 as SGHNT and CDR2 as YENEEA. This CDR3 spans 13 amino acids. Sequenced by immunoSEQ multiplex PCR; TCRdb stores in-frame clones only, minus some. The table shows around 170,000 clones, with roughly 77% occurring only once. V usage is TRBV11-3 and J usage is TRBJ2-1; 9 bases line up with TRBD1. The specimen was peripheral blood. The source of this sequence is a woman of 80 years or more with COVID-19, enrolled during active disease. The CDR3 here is CASSRTGVNEQFF. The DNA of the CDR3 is TGTGCCAGCAGCCGGACAGGGGTCAATGAGCAGTTCTTC.